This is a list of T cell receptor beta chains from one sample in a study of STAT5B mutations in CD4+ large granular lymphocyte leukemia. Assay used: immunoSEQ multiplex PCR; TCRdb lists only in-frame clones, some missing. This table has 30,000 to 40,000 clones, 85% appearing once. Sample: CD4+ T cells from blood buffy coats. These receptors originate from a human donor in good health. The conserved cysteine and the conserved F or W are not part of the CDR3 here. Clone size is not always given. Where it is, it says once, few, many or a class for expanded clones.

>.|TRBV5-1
ASSLAKRGGSDTQY
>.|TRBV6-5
ASSYAGAPQETQY
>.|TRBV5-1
ASSFEANTEAF
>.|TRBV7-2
ASSKPLAGGQQY
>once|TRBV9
ASSVGLAGAEGDTQY
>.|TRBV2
ASSVPAGATGELF
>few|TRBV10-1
ASSGTGGGYT
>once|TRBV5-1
ASRRDRGLTNEKLF
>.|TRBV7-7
ASSPTGTGETQY
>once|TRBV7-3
ASSLASPGNTGELF
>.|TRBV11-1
ASSWGDDTQY
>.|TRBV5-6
ASSLREGRGTYGYT
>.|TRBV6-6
ASSWDNSGNTIY
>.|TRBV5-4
ASSGDRANSPLH
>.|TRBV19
ASSKTSGNPNEQF
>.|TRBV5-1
ASSRGGTGGDEQF
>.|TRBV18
ASSPGDRGDEQY
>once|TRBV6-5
ASSQTGAGGYT
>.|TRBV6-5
ASSYSSFSTDTQY
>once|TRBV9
ASSVTGEGTEAF
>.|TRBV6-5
ASSYRGVDQPQH
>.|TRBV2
ASSTDRYTGELF
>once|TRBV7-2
ASSLSRLAGGNEQF